A single sample is the source of the 2 T cell receptor beta chains below, sequenced in a study of identifying expanded T cells in peripheral blood (dated by TCRdb to about 2019). The library was built by means of the immunoSEQ multiplex PCR assay. The immuneACCESS repertoire file appears here via TCRdb, limited to in-frame rearrangements. These files lack a portion of the clones; in checked studies, under half of the deficit traces to unresolved V genes, and the cause of the others is not known. The sample records around 100,000 clones, over 80% of which are singletons. Just over 5.5% of the sample goes to the ten largest clones. Sequenced material: blood. These receptors originate from a person between 18 and 69 years old in good health.

V and J are TRBV5-1 and TRBJ2-1; D might be TRBD2 (6 bases). The CDR3 covers 14 residues. The V end lost 4 bases, the J end lost 2 bases, and 10 bases lay between the germline ends. The V gene's germline CDR1 is SGHRS and CDR2 YFSETQ. The CDR3 reads CASSSGSTYNEQFF. The CDR3 DNA reads TGCGCCAGCAGCAGCGGGTCAACCTACAATGAGCAGTTCTTC.

The chain uses TRBV6-4 and TRBJ2-2; D is unresolved. CDR1 and CDR2 (germline): MRHNA, SNTAGT. The CDR3 consists of 13 residues. Trimming shortened V by 8 bases and J by 3 bases, and 10 bases separated the two germline ends. CDR3 protein: CASARRHTGELFF. The CDR3 bases are TGTGCCAGCGCCCGAAGGCACACCGGGGAGCTGTTTTTT.